The 32 T cell receptor beta chains listed next were all sequenced from one sample in a study of OX40 agonist ivuxolimab in advanced cancers. The library was obtained by the immunoSEQ multiplex PCR assay. Imported from immuneACCESS, the table was reduced by TCRdb to in-frame sequences with V and J called. These copies leave out some clones; in studies compared against another copy, an unresolved V gene accounts for under half, and the cause of the remainder is not known. A total of fewer than 65,000 clones appear in this sample, roughly 84% of them only once. The ten top clones hold more than 25% of the sample. The source was CD4+ or CD8+ T cells sorted from blood, collected in a trial of the OX40 agonist ivuxolimab. The receptors here all came from an adult with an advanced solid tumor such as melanoma, head and neck, liver or kidney cancer.

This rearrangement joins TRBV5-5 to TRBJ1-1; tentatively, D is TRBD1 (6 bases). V was cut by 2 bases and J by 12 bases, with 23 bases left in between. This CDR3 is 15 amino acids long. Germline lookup yields CDR1 SGHKS and CDR2 YYEKEE (reference sequence). CDR3 sequence (DNA): TGTGCCAGCAGCTTAAACATCAGGGGCGAGGGGAAGACTTTCTTT. This translates into CASSLNIRGEGKTFF.

V usage is TRBV15 and J usage is TRBJ1-3; the D is unclear. The CDR3 is 14 amino acids. From germline, CDR1 is LNHNV and CDR2 YYDKDF (reference sequence). V lost 0 bases, J lost 15 bases, and 18 bases lay in between. The CDR3 loop is CATSRDLSSDRRYF. As DNA, the CDR3 is TGTGCCACCAGCAGAGATTTGTCAAGTGATAGGCGATATTTT. The full variable domain, with the rest looked up from reference TRBV15 and TRBJ1-3, is DAMVIQNPRYQVTQFGKPVTLSCSQTLNHNVMYWYQQKSSQAPKLLFHYYDKDFNNEADTPDNFQSRRPNTSFCFLDIRSPGLGDTAMYLCATSRDLSSDRRYFGEGSWLTVV.

This chain uses TRBV7-2 with TRBJ1-2; TRBD1 might be the D (6 bases). Looked up from germline, CDR1 is SGHTA and CDR2 is FQGNSA. Trimming removed 5 bases from V and 7 bases from J, with 14 bases in between. The CDR3 spans 13 residues. CDR3 in amino acids: CASSPAAGVGYTF. The CDR3 nucleotides read TGTGCCAGCAGCCCGGCAGCAGGGGTTGGCTACACCTTC.

V and J are TRBV6-1 and TRBJ1-1; D is unresolved. The CDR3 spans 14 residues. Looked up from germline, CDR1 is MNHNS and CDR2 is SASEGT. The ends were cut back, 5 bases at V and 1 base at J, with 11 bases in the middle. The CDR3 spells CASSLDLWNTEAFF. Written as DNA, the CDR3 is TGTGCCAGCAGTTTAGACCTCTGGAACACTGAAGCTTTCTTT.

V is TRBV11-2 and J is TRBJ2-1, with 8 bases lining up with TRBD2. V was clipped by 6 bases and J by 5 bases; unmatched bases: 12. CDR1 is SGHAT, CDR2 FQNNGV, per germline. The length of the CDR3 is 16 residues. The chain's CDR3 is CASRPTGGGSHNEQFF. DNA for the CDR3: TGTGCCAGCAGACCGACCGGCGGGGGGTCCCACAATGAGCAGTTCTTC.

The chain is built from TRBV7-2 and TRBJ2-7, with D unclear. The CDR3 has 14 amino acids. Trimming pared 1 base from V and 5 bases from J, leaving 12 bases between. In germline, CDR1 is SGHTA, CDR2 FQGNSA. The CDR3 nucleotides are TGTGCCAGCAGCTTAGTTGGGATCCCGGACGAGCAGTACTTC. Translating gives CASSLVGIPDEQYF.

The CDR3 here is CASSEREQETQYF. CDR3 nucleotides: TGTGCCAGCAGCGAGCGGGAACAAGAGACCCAGTACTTC. The chain recombines TRBV9 with TRBJ2-5; TRBD2 aligns across 7 bases. Trimming took 3 bases from V and 2 from J; bases not matched to a gene: 1. CDR3 size: 13 residues. Looked up from germline, CDR1 is SGDLS and CDR2 is YYNGEE.

The chain joins TRBV7-9 to TRBJ2-1; D gene unclear. CDR3 size: 17 residues. Germline values: CDR1 SEHNR, CDR2 FQNEAQ (reference sequence). Trimming removed 3 bases from V and 0 bases from J, with 15 bases in between. Here the CDR3 reads CASSLLVPPRSYNEQFF. The CDR3 nucleotides are TGTGCCAGCAGCTTGCTGGTTCCTCCTCGCTCCTACAATGAGCAGTTCTTC.

The chain joins TRBV2 to TRBJ1-6, with D unclear. The ends were cut back, 6 bases at V and 1 base at J, with 10 bases in the middle. Germline assignment: CDR1 SNHLY and CDR2 FYNNEI. The CDR3 contains 15 residues. The CDR3 region has the DNA TGTGCCAGCAGGGAGGAAGGGTCCTATAATTCACCCCTCCACTTT. Protein sequence: CASREEGSYNSPLHF.

J is TRBJ2-3 and V is TRBV7-2; D call uncertain. The CDR3 consists of 15 residues. The germline V and J ends were trimmed by 5 bases and 6 bases, with 18 bases remaining between them. Germline V gene lookup returns CDR1 SGHTA and CDR2 FQGNSA. The DNA of the CDR3 is TGTGCCAGCAGCAGACTTCTAGAAAGGTCGGATACGCAGTATTTT. This codes for CASSRLLERSDTQYF.

This rearrangement joins TRBV5-1 to TRBJ2-1; 9 bases align to TRBD1. Germline lookup yields CDR1 SGHRS and CDR2 YFSETQ. CDR3 length equals 15 residues. After removal of 2 bases from V and 2 bases from J, the junction contained 2 bases not matched to a gene. CDR3: CASSLWDRAYNEQFF. CDR3 sequence (DNA): TGCGCCAGCAGCTTATGGGACAGGGCCTACAATGAGCAGTTCTTC.

In DNA, the CDR3 is TGTGCCAGCAGCTCAAATCAATGGGGTTTGGCCGGGCGCAATCAGCCCCAGCATTTT. Its protein product is CASSSNQWGLAGRNQPQHF. This rearrangement joins TRBV5-6 to TRBJ1-5; D unclear. The length of the CDR3 is 19 residues. Germline lookup yields CDR1 SGHDT and CDR2 YYEEEE. V shed 3 bases and J shed 2 bases, with 24 bases lying between them.

The gene calls are TRBV7-8 and TRBJ2-1; D not resolved. This CDR3 contains 15 residues. Germline V CDR1 and CDR2: SGHVS, FQNEAQ. V lost 1 base, J lost 6 bases, and 13 bases lay in between. The CDR3 sequence is CASSLGQVLSNEQFF. DNA of the CDR3: TGTGCCAGCAGCTTAGGTCAGGTATTATCCAATGAGCAGTTCTTC.

A few counts support this clone. CDR3 coding DNA: TGTGCCTGGGCCAGACAGGGGGACTCTGGAAACACCATATATTTT. This gives the protein CAWARQGDSGNTIYF. This sequence joins TRBV30 and TRBJ1-3, with 9 positions matching TRBD1. The germline V gene encodes CDR1 GTSNPN and CDR2 SVGIG (reference sequence). The CDR3 totals 15 residues. J gave up 0 bases and V 5 bases, and 5 bases lay outside the gene matches.

The V and J genes are TRBV7-2 and TRBJ2-5, with D possibly being TRBD1 (6 bases). The ends were cut back, 4 bases at V and 3 bases at J, with 15 bases in the middle. CDR3 length: 15 residues. Germline V lookup: CDR1 SGHTA, CDR2 FQGNSA. The CDR3 region is CASSSPRTAKETQYF. In DNA form, the CDR3 reads TGTGCCAGCAGCTCACCTCGGACAGCTAAAGAGACCCAGTACTTC.

This chain connects TRBV7-8 to TRBJ1-1, with 9 bases fitting TRBD1. Germline CDR1 SGHVS, CDR2 FQNEAQ. After removal of 5 bases from V and 1 base from J, the junction contained 5 bases not matched to a gene. The CDR3 length is 15 residues. As DNA, the CDR3 is TGTGCCAGCAGCGGAACAGGGGGCACGAACACTGAAGCTTTCTTT. This gives the protein CASSGTGGTNTEAFF. The full variable domain, with the rest looked up from reference TRBV7-8 and TRBJ1-1, is GAGVSQSPRYKVAKRGQDVALRCDPISGHVSLFWYQQALGQGPEFLTYFQNEAQLDKSGLPSDRFFAERPEGSVSTLKIQRTQQEDSAVYLCASSGTGGTNTEAFFGQGTRLTVV.

V is TRBV6-1 and J is TRBJ2-7, with 9 bases aligning to TRBD1. The CDR3 has 15 residues. Germline lookup yields CDR1 MNHNS and CDR2 SASEGT. Losses at the gene ends were 5 bases for V and 0 bases for J; bases not matched to a gene: 5. The CDR3 is CASSSRDRASYEQYF. The CDR3 DNA follows: TGTGCCAGCAGTAGCCGGGACAGGGCCTCCTACGAGCAGTACTTC.

This clone has just one count. The chain links TRBV27 to TRBJ1-3, with D perhaps matching TRBD1 (6 bases). The CDR3 extends over 15 amino acids. V was shortened by 3 bases and J by 2 bases, with 11 bases between the two germline ends. Germline loops: CDR1 MNHEY, CDR2 SMNVEV (reference sequence). CDR3 sequence reads: CASSFNGGTGNTIYF. The CDR3 DNA reads TGTGCCAGCAGTTTCAACGGGGGCACTGGAAACACCATATATTTT.

This rearrangement joins TRBV11-3 to TRBJ2-5; no firm D call. This CDR3 is 13 amino acids long. Looked up from germline, CDR1 is SGHNT and CDR2 is YENEEA. V lost 3 bases and J lost 6, with 11 bases in between. This CDR3 reads CASSLDGRQTQYF. The CDR3 DNA follows: TGTGCCAGCAGCTTGGATGGGCGGCAGACCCAGTACTTC.

This chain connects TRBV6-5 to TRBJ1-1, with D perhaps TRBD1 (6 bases). The CDR3 sequence is 16 residues long. Trimming left V 0 bases short and J 3 bases short, with 14 bases between. From germline, CDR1 is MNHEY and CDR2 SVGAGI. The CDR3 DNA reads as TGTGCCAGCAGTTACTCGAGGGAGGGGGGTTACACTGAAGCTTTCTTT. This sequence encodes CASSYSREGGYTEAFF.

The chain recombines TRBV18 with TRBJ1-3; 7 bases are shared with TRBD1. The CDR3 spans 16 residues. V was pared by 3 bases and J by 3 bases, with 8 bases of the junction left unmatched. CDR1 KGHSH and CDR2 LQKENI come from the germline V gene. The CDR3 DNA sequence: TGTGCCAGCTCACCCCCCCCAGGGGGTAGTGGAAACACCATATATTTT. Translation gives CASSPPPGGSGNTIYF.

The rearrangement joins TRBV18 to TRBJ2-7, with 11 nucleotides matching TRBD1. CDR1 is KGHSH, CDR2 LQKENI, per germline. V was clipped by 4 bases and J by 3 bases; unmatched bases: 5. This CDR3 spans 15 amino acids. In DNA, the CDR3 is TGTGCCAGCTCACTAAGTGGGACAGGGGGCTACGAGCAGTACTTC. It specifies CASSLSGTGGYEQYF.

The chain joins TRBV19 to TRBJ2-1, with D possibly TRBD2 on 5 matching bases. The CDR3 consists of 14 residues. V was clipped by 4 bases and J by 6 bases, with 13 bases between them. Germline assignment: CDR1 LNHDA and CDR2 SQIVND (reference sequence). CDR3 DNA sequence: TGTGCCAGTAGTACCTCCCGGGCGGGCAATGAGCAGTTCTTC. Its translation is CASSTSRAGNEQFF.

The chain couples TRBV19 to TRBJ1-4; TRBD1 agrees at 11 bases. CDR1 is LNHDA and CDR2 is SQIVND in the germline V gene (reference sequence). The CDR3 loop spans 20 amino acids. V gave up 7 bases and J gave up 11 bases; unmatched junction bases: 27. The CDR3 is CASTPTINPGTGGTIWKLFF. The CDR3 region has the DNA TGTGCCAGTACCCCAACCATCAACCCCGGGACAGGGGGAACCATTTGGAAACTGTTTTTT.

V gene TRBV4-2 combines with J gene TRBJ2-7; the D is unclear. Trimming cost V 0 bases and J 2 bases, with 5 bases left between them. Germline V gives CDR1 LGHNA, CDR2 YNFKEQ. This CDR3 has 13 residues. In DNA, the CDR3 is TGTGCCAGCAGCCAAGACCAGGCCTACGAGCAGTACTTC. Translation: CASSQDQAYEQYF.

Worth noting for this clone: Different DNA sequences within this sample yield the same CDR3. The V gene is TRBV5-1, the J gene TRBJ1-2; D gene uncertain. CDR1 SGHRS and CDR2 YFSETQ come from the germline V gene. This CDR3 has 14 amino acids. V gave up 0 bases and J gave up 2 bases, with 8 bases separating them. As DNA, the CDR3 is TGCGCCAGCAGCTTGGAGTCACCCAACTATGGCTACACCTTC. Its translation is CASSLESPNYGYTF.

The genes are TRBV28 and TRBJ1-5; tentatively, D is TRBD1 (5 bases). Trimming pared 4 bases from V and 2 bases from J, leaving 12 bases between. The CDR3 length is 15 residues. The germline gives CDR1 MDHEN, CDR2 SYDVKM. The CDR3 coding sequence is TGTGCCAGCAGTTCGGGGCGGCGGGGCAATCAGCCCCAGCATTTT. It is translated as CASSSGRRGNQPQHF.

In the case of this clone: This may be a read error: a much more frequent sequence differs by one nucleotide. Other DNA sequences of this sample code for an identical CDR3. The chain has TRBV30 and TRBJ2-7, with D unresolved. V gave up 2 bases and J gave up 0 bases, with 2 bases separating them. This CDR3 has 11 amino acids. From germline, CDR1 is GTSNPN and CDR2 SVGIG (reference sequence). The CDR3 DNA follows: TGTGCCTGGAGTAGCTCCTACGAGCAGTACTTC. As protein: CAWSSSYEQYF.

This chain uses TRBV18 with TRBJ2-3; maybe TRBD2 (5 bases). The V gene lost 5 bases and the J gene lost 4 bases, with 16 bases spanning the gap. The CDR3 contains 15 residues. CDR1 and CDR2 (germline): KGHSH, LQKENI. The CDR3 loop reads CASSSLEAPADTQYF. CDR3 in DNA: TGTGCCAGCTCATCACTAGAAGCCCCCGCAGATACGCAGTATTTT.

Worth noting for this clone: The junction and the germline gene differ at one end; a read error may be behind it. The V and J genes are TRBV10-3 and TRBJ1-1, with TRBD1 as a possible D gene (5 bases). CDR1 ENHRY and CDR2 SYGVKD come from the germline V gene. This CDR3 is 12 amino acids long. Here the CDR3 reads CTISQGNTEAFF. Here the CDR3 DNA reads TGTACCATCAGTCAGGGGAACACTGAAGCTTTCTTT.

CDR3 region: CASSLADRVLNTIYF. The CDR3 DNA is TGTGCCAGCAGCTTAGCCGACAGGGTCCTAAACACCATATATTTT. V gene TRBV7-6 combines with J gene TRBJ1-3; TRBD1 matches at 7 bases. Germline assignment: CDR1 SGHVS and CDR2 FNYEAQ. The length of the CDR3 is 15 residues. J lost 6 bases, V lost 0 bases, and 5 bases had no gene match.

This clone was seen a handful of times. The chain uses TRBV30 and TRBJ1-2, with a possible D match to TRBD1 (6 bases). V dropped 0 bases and J dropped 3 bases, with 11 bases sitting between them. This CDR3 region has 14 residues. Germline loops: CDR1 GTSNPN, CDR2 SVGIG (reference sequence). The CDR3 coding sequence is TGTGCCTGGAGTGTATTCAGGGGATACTATGGCTACACCTTC. The encoded protein is CAWSVFRGYYGYTF. Combining the CDR3 with reference TRBV30 and TRBJ1-2 gives the whole variable domain SQTIHQWPATLVQPVGSPLSLECTVEGTSNPNLYWYRQAAGRGLQLLFYSVGIGQISSEVPQNLSASRPQDRQFILSSKKLLLSDSGFYLCAWSVFRGYYGYTFGSGTRLTVV.